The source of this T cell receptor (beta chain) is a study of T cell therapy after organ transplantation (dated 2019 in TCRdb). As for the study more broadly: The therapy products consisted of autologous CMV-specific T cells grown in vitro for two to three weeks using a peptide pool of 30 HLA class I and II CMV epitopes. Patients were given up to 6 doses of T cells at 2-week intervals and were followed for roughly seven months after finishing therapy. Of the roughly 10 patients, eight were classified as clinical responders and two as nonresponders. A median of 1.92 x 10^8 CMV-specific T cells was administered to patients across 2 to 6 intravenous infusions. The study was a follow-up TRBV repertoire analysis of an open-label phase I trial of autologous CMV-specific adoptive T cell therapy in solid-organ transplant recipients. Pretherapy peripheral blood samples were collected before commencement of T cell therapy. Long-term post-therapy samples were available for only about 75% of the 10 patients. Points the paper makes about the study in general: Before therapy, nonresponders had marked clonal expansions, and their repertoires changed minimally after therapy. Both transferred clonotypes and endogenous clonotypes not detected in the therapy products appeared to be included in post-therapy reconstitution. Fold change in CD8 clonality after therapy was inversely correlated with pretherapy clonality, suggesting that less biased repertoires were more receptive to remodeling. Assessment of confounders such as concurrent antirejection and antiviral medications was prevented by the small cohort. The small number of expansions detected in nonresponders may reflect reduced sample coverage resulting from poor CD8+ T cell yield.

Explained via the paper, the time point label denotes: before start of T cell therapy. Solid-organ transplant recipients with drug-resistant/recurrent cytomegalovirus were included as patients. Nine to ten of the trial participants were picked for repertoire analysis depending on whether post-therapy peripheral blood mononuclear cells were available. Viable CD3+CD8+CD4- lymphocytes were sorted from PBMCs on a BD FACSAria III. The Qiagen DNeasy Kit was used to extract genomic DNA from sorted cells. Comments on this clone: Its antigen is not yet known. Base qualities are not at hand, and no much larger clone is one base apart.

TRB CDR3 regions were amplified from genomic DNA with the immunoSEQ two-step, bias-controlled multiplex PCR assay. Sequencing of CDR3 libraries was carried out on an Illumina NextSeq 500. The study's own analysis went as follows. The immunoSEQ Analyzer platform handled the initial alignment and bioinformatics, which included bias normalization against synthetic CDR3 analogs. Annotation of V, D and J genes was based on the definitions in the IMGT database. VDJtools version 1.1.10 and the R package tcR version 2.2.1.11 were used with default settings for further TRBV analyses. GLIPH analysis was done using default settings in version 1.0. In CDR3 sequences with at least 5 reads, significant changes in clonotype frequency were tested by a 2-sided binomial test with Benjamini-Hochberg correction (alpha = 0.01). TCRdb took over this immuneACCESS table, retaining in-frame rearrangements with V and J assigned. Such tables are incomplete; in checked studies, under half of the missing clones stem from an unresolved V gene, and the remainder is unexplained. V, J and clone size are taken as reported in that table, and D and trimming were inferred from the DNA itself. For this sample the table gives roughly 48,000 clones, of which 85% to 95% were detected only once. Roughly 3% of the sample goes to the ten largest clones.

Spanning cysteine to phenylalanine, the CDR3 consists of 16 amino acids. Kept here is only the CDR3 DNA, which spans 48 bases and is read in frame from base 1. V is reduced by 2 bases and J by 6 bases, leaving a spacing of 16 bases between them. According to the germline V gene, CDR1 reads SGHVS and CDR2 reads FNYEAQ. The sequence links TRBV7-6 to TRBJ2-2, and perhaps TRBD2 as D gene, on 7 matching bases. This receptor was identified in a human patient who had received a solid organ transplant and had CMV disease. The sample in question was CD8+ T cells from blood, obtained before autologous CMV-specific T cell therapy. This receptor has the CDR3 CASSLWAGEGAGELFF. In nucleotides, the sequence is TGTGCCAGCAGCTTATGGGCGGGAGAGGGGGCCGGGGAGCTGTTTTTT.